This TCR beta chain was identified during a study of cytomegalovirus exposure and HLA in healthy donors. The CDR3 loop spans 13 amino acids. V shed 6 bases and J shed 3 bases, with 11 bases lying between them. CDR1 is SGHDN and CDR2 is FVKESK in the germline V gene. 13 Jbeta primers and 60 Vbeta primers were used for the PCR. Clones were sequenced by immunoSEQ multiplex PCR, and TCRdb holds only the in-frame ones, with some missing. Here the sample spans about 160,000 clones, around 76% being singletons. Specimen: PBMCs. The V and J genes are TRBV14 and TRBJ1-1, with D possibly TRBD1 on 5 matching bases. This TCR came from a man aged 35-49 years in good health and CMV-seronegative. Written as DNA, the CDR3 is TGTGCCAGCAGTTCAGGGTGGGACACTGAAGCTTTCTTT. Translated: CASSSGWDTEAFF.